This T cell receptor beta chain is from a study of T cells after yellow fever vaccination. The CDR3 totals 13 residues. Trimming pared 1 base from V and 0 bases from J, leaving 3 bases between. CDR1 is SGHTA and CDR2 is FQGNSA in the germline V gene. In this sample, this clonotype turned up many times. TCRdb called the 5' RACE reads again in MiXCR, with one record for every CDR3 protein. The repertoire has some 320,000 distinct CDR3 sequences, 3.5% to 4.5% of them found once; the top ten carry 19%. J is TRBJ1-1 and V is TRBV7-2; unclear D gene. This receptor was identified in a man aged 18-30 years who received the YFV17D yellow fever vaccine. The sequenced sample was PBMCs, obtained 15 days after the yellow fever booster vaccination. CDR3 bases: TGTGCCAGCAGCTTAGATATGAACACTGAAGCTTTCTTT. This translates into CASSLDMNTEAFF.